This TCR beta chain is drawn from a study of T cells in Graves' hyperthyroidism and ophthalmopathy. Study-wide results and limits: Most clonotypes expanded in thyroid above 0.001 were likewise present in blood.

This clonotype was recorded many times. The target antigen is unknown. The CDR3 regions of TCR beta were amplified from RNA transcripts. Carried out on the TCR CDR3, a first-round RT-PCR used the HTBI primer set. TCRdb reanalysed the multiplex PCR reads using MiXCR and keeps one entry per CDR3 protein. The data show over 250,000 distinct CDR3 sequences, roughly 15% seen once. The CDR3 totals 12 residues. The germline V and J ends were trimmed by 4 bases and 6 bases, with 13 bases remaining between them. Per germline, CDR1 SQVTM and CDR2 ANQGSEA. The V gene is TRBV29-1, the J gene TRBJ2-7; D is perhaps TRBD2 (5 bases). The sequenced material came from blood. This clonotype was obtained from a woman between 35 and 50 years old with Graves' ophthalmopathy. The CDR3 loop is CSVVLIASEQYF. The CDR3 nucleotides are TGCAGCGTTGTCCTTATAGCGAGCGAGCAGTACTTC.